Following are 26 T cell receptor beta chains from one sample sequenced in a study of T cell changes during pregnancy in multiple sclerosis. TCRdb's table, derived via immunoSEQ multiplex PCR, lists solely in-frame clones and lacks some. This sample has roughly 51,000 clones, with approximately 90% found just once. The sequenced sample was CD4+ T cells from peripheral blood mononuclear cells, obtained after pregnancy. The source is a female donor in good health, enrolled as a control in a pregnancy study.

The rearrangement uses TRBV7-2 and TRBJ1-1; D is unresolved. The germline gives CDR1 SGHTA, CDR2 FQGNSA. The ends were cut back, 4 bases at V and 11 bases at J, with 20 bases in the middle. The CDR3 is 14 amino acids. The chain's CDR3 is CASSSTGSVSYAFF. The CDR3 DNA sequence: TGTGCCAGCAGCTCGACTGGGTCTGTTTCCTACGCTTTCTTT.

The gene calls are TRBV4-3 and TRBJ2-2; a weak D match, TRBD2 (5 bases). The V gene lost 2 bases and the J gene lost 0 bases, with 10 bases spanning the gap. CDR3 length: 16 amino acids. Germline CDR1 and CDR2: LGHNA and YSLEER. In DNA, the CDR3 is TGCGCCAGCAGCCAAAATGTCGGGGCGAACACCGGGGAGCTGTTTTTT. Its translation is CASSQNVGANTGELFF.

The CDR3 sequence is CASRFRSGRTGNTIYF. CDR3 nucleotide sequence: TGTGCCAGCAGATTCCGTTCCGGGAGGACTGGAAACACCATATATTTT. V usage is TRBV2 and J usage is TRBJ1-3; the D is unclear. V lost 6 bases and J lost 2, with 17 bases in between. The CDR3 is 16 residues long. Germline CDR1 reads SNHLY; CDR2 reads FYNNEI.

J is TRBJ1-2 and V is TRBV28; D is uncertain. CDR3 length equals 11 residues. V shed 2 bases and J shed 9 bases, with 7 bases lying between them. The germline V gene encodes CDR1 MDHEN and CDR2 SYDVKM. Here the CDR3 DNA reads TGTGCCAGCAGTTTAGGGAGGCGCTACACCTTC. It translates to CASSLGRRYTF.

This rearrangement joins TRBV5-6 to TRBJ2-4, with 7 bases identical to TRBD2. Germline-derived CDR1 and CDR2 are SGHDT and YYEEEE. V shed 0 bases, J shed 1 base, and the junction held 7 bases outside the gene matches. The CDR3 runs to 17 residues. The CDR3 spells CASSLGGWGGAKNIQYF. The CDR3 DNA sequence: TGTGCCAGCAGCTTGGGGGGATGGGGGGGGGCCAAAAACATTCAGTACTTC.

The chain uses TRBV7-8 and TRBJ1-4, with unresolved D. The length of the CDR3 is 15 residues. V was pared by 5 bases and J by 0 bases, with 10 bases between. CDR1 and CDR2 from the germline V gene are SGHVS and FQNEAQ. The CDR3 DNA follows: TGTGCCAGCAGCCCTTTCACTTCAACTAATGAAAAACTGTTTTTT. As protein: CASSPFTSTNEKLFF. Filled out from reference TRBV7-8 and TRBJ1-4, the complete variable domain reads GAGVSQSPRYKVAKRGQDVALRCDPISGHVSLFWYQQALGQGPEFLTYFQNEAQLDKSGLPSDRFFAERPEGSVSTLKIQRTQQEDSAVYLCASSPFTSTNEKLFFGSGTQLSVL.

This chain links TRBV4-3 with TRBJ1-3; 8 nucleotides align to TRBD1. The V segment lost 0 bases and the J segment 4 bases; nucleotides outside the gene matches: 8. Germline loops: CDR1 LGHNA, CDR2 YSLEER. The CDR3 has 17 amino acids. In DNA form, the CDR3 reads TGCGCCAGCAGCCAAGATCTGACAGGGGTCGTGGGAAACACCATATATTTT. It yields the protein CASSQDLTGVVGNTIYF.

The rearrangement uses TRBV4-2 and TRBJ2-5; D unclear. Germline assignment: CDR1 LGHNA and CDR2 YNFKEQ. This CDR3 has 11 residues. V was pared by 1 base and J by 7 bases, with 4 bases between. The CDR3: CASSQAGTQYF. The CDR3 DNA reads TGTGCCAGCAGCCAAGCAGGGACCCAGTACTTC.

The CDR3, as DNA: TGTGCCAGCTCAGACTTCCTGGCAGGGAACCAAGAGACCCAGTACTTC. Translating gives CASSDFLAGNQETQYF. The chain is built from TRBV18 and TRBJ2-5, with D perhaps matching TRBD1 (5 bases). CDR1 is KGHSH and CDR2 is LQKENI in the germline V gene. Between the trimmed V and J ends, which lost 5 bases and 0 bases, there was a span of 16 bases. The CDR3 runs 16 residues.

V usage is TRBV6-4 and J usage is TRBJ2-2; a possible D gene is TRBD2 (6 bases). This CDR3 is 16 amino acids long. Trimming pared 7 bases from V and 1 base from J, leaving 16 bases between. Germline CDR1 MRHNA, CDR2 SNTAGT. The CDR3 is CASKLMGGENTGELFF. The CDR3 nucleotides are TGTGCCAGCAAGCTGATGGGGGGTGAGAACACCGGGGAGCTGTTTTTT.

The V gene is TRBV27, the J gene TRBJ1-2; D unclear. V was pared by 0 bases and J by 7 bases, with 9 bases between. Germline CDR1 reads MNHEY; CDR2 reads SMNVEV (reference sequence). The CDR3 sequence is 13 residues long. CDR3 sequence (DNA): TGTGCCAGCAGTTTATCCTCGGGGAGTGGCTACACCTTC. Translation gives CASSLSSGSGYTF.

V and J are TRBV9 and TRBJ1-2; the match to TRBD1 covers 7 bases. V trimming: 4 bases; J trimming: 3 bases; junction bases outside the gene matches: 9. Germline V CDR1 and CDR2: SGDLS, YYNGEE. The CDR3 is made up of 15 amino acids. The CDR3, as DNA: TGTGCCAGCAGCCTCGACAGGGAAGGGTACTATGGCTACACCTTC. This translates into CASSLDREGYYGYTF.

The chain has TRBV4-2 and TRBJ1-4, with TRBD1 identical over 11 bases. Trimming took 1 base from V and 7 from J; bases not matched to a gene: 2. CDR1 and CDR2 (germline): LGHNA, YNFKEQ. The CDR3 is made up of 15 amino acids. For the CDR3, the DNA is TGTGCCAGCAGCCAAGGGGGACAGGGGGTTGAAAAACTGTTTTTT. It specifies CASSQGGQGVEKLFF.

The rearrangement joins TRBV11-1 to TRBJ1-5; D remains ambiguous. CDR3 size: 13 residues. V lost 1 base to trimming and J lost 7 bases, with 8 bases between them. Germline loops: CDR1 SGHAT, CDR2 FQDESV (reference sequence). The chain's CDR3 is CASSLEPSQPQHF. The DNA for the CDR3 is TGTGCCAGCAGCTTAGAGCCGAGCCAGCCCCAGCATTTT.

The chain has TRBV18 and TRBJ2-3; D is possibly TRBD1 (5 bases). Germline V gives CDR1 KGHSH, CDR2 LQKENI. The CDR3 spans 15 residues. V lost 2 bases and J lost 2, with 11 bases in between. As DNA, the CDR3 is TGTGCCAGCTCACCATCCCGACAGCTCACAGATACGCAGTATTTT. Its protein product is CASSPSRQLTDTQYF.

The V call is TRBV7-2, the J call TRBJ1-1; TRBD1 aligns across 8 bases. This CDR3 is built from 15 residues. Germline V gene sequence: CDR1 SGHTA, CDR2 FQGNSA. The V gene end was trimmed by 5 bases and the J gene end by 4 bases; junction bases not matched to a gene: 9. CDR3 DNA: TGTGCCAGCAGCCCATGGTCAGGGGGCGGCACTGAAGCTTTCTTT. It codes for CASSPWSGGGTEAFF.

The chain carries TRBV14 and TRBJ2-1; tentatively, D is TRBD1 (6 bases). Germline CDR1 is SGHDN and CDR2 is FVKESK. V dropped 0 bases and J dropped 4 bases, with 13 bases sitting between them. The CDR3 loop spans 16 amino acids. For the CDR3, the DNA is TGTGCCAGCAGCCAAGAGGGACACCGATTGTACAATGAGCAGTTCTTC. Its protein is CASSQEGHRLYNEQFF.

V usage is TRBV5-1 and J usage is TRBJ1-2; the D gene is possibly TRBD1 (5 bases). Germline V gene data show CDR1 as SGHRS and CDR2 as YFSETQ. The CDR3 spans 15 residues. V gave up 0 bases and J gave up 1 base, with 10 bases separating them. The CDR3 DNA is TGCGCCAGCAGCTTGGAAACAGGCCGTAACTATGGCTACACCTTC. Its protein is CASSLETGRNYGYTF.

The V and J genes are TRBV7-2 and TRBJ2-2, with D maybe TRBD1 (5 bases). With 2 bases removed from V and 7 bases from J, the gap between germline ends came to 5 bases. The CDR3 spans 12 residues. Germline CDR1 SGHTA, CDR2 FQGNSA. This chain's CDR3 is CASSLRGGELFF. In DNA, the CDR3 is TGTGCCAGCAGCTTAAGGGGCGGGGAGCTGTTTTTT.

The rearrangement links TRBV7-2 to TRBJ2-1; 8 bases are shared with TRBD1. From germline, CDR1 is SGHTA and CDR2 FQGNSA. This CDR3 has 15 amino acids. J lost 2 bases, V lost 6 bases, and 6 bases had no gene match. CDR3: CASRQTGVPYNEQFF. The CDR3 DNA reads TGTGCCAGCAGGCAGACAGGGGTACCCTACAATGAGCAGTTCTTC.

The chain combines TRBV7-2 with TRBJ1-2; possibly TRBD1 for D (6 bases). This CDR3 comprises 12 residues. The V gene lost 5 bases and the J gene lost 5 bases, with 9 bases spanning the gap. CDR1 is SGHTA, CDR2 FQGNSA, per germline. The CDR3 nucleotides are TGTGCCAGCAGCACCGGACAGTATGGCTACACCTTC. This encodes CASSTGQYGYTF.

This chain links TRBV5-8 with TRBJ1-2, with TRBD1 matching 11 bases. CDR1 and CDR2 from the germline V gene are SGHTS and YDEGEE. The J segment lost 5 bases and the V segment lost 4 bases, leaving 10 bases of the junction unmatched. CDR3 length: 16 amino acids. The CDR3 here is CASSPPRDRGWYGYTF. The CDR3 DNA follows: TGTGCCAGCAGCCCTCCCCGGGACAGGGGGTGGTATGGCTACACCTTC. Full variable domain (missing parts from reference TRBV5-8 and TRBJ1-2): EAGVTQSPTHLIKTRGQQATLRCSPISGHTSVYWYQQALGLGLQFLLWYDEGEERNRGNFPPRFSGRQFPNYSSELNVNALELEDSALYLCASSPPRDRGWYGYTFGSGTRLTVV.

This clone was recorded only once. This chain uses TRBV4-2 with TRBJ2-7; 8 bases line up with TRBD2. V was pared by 5 bases and J by 3 bases, with 9 bases of the junction left unmatched. Germline V gene data show CDR1 as LGHNA and CDR2 as YNFKEQ. This CDR3 spans 15 amino acids. The CDR3 region has the DNA TGTGCCAGCAGCTCCGACACCAGCGGGGGCTACGAGCAGTACTTC. Its protein is CASSSDTSGGYEQYF.

The chain uses TRBV30 and TRBJ2-1; 7 positions match TRBD2. In germline, CDR1 is GTSNPN, CDR2 SVGIG (reference sequence). The CDR3 length is 14 residues. The J segment lost 8 bases and the V segment lost 7 bases, leaving 14 bases of the junction unmatched. CDR3 in DNA: TGTGCCTACAGCCTCTATGGGGGGGTCGATGAGCAGTTCTTC. Amino acid sequence: CAYSLYGGVDEQFF.

The chain is built from TRBV14 and TRBJ1-5; TRBD1 is a possible D gene (5 bases). Germline loops: CDR1 SGHDN, CDR2 FVKESK. Trimming pared 2 bases from V and 7 bases from J, leaving 9 bases between. The CDR3 totals 13 residues. The CDR3 sequence: CASSQQGYQPQHF. In DNA, the CDR3 is TGTGCCAGCAGCCAACAGGGTTACCAGCCCCAGCATTTT.

Of note for this clone: Other nucleotide sequences in the sample specify the same CDR3. Written as DNA, the CDR3 is TGTGCCAGCAGCTTAGGTCGGGACAGGAGACCCTACGAGCAGTACTTC. It translates to CASSLGRDRRPYEQYF. This chain links TRBV11-2 with TRBJ2-7; TRBD1 matches 8 bases. Germline CDR1 SGHAT, CDR2 FQNNGV. J lost 2 bases, V lost 1 base, and 7 bases had no gene match. The CDR3 runs to 16 residues.